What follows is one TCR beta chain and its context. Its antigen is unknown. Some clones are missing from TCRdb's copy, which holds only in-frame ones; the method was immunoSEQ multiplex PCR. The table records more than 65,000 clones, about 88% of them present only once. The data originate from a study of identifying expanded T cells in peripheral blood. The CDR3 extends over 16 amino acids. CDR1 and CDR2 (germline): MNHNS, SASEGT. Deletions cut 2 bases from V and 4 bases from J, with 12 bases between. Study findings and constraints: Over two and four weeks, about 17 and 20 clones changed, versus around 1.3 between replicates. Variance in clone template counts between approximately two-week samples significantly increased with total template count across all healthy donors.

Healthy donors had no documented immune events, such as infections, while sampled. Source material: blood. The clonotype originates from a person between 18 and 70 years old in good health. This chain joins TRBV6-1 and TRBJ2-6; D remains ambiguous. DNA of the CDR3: TGTGCCAGCAGTGAAATTTTTGGCCGGGGGGCCAACGTCCTGACTTTC. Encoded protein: CASSEIFGRGANVLTF.